Below are 28 T cell receptor beta chains sequenced from a single sample in a study of shared clonotypes between healthy human individuals. TCRdb's copy holds only in-frame clones and misses some; the assay was immunoSEQ multiplex PCR. Among over a million clones listed, around 97% were seen once. The sequenced sample was naive CD4+ T cells sorted from blood. The subset here: CD45RA+ positively selected. Source of these receptors: a man aged 30 to 45 in good health.

The genes are TRBV4-3 and TRBJ2-7, with 14 bases aligning to TRBD2. The V and J ends lost 0 bases and 3 bases, in that order; junction bases with no gene match: 7. Per germline, CDR1 LGHNA and CDR2 YSLEER. The CDR3 covers 18 residues. CDR3 residues: CASSQDWGLAGVVYEQYF. The CDR3 nucleotides are TGCGCCAGCAGCCAAGACTGGGGACTAGCGGGAGTCGTCTACGAGCAGTACTTC.

The V and J genes are TRBV11-3 and TRBJ2-3, with 12 bases that match TRBD2. V lost 5 bases and J lost 4; bases outside the gene matches: 4. CDR3 length: 15 residues. Germline V gene sequence: CDR1 SGHNT, CDR2 YENEEA. As DNA, the CDR3 is TGTGCCAGCAGCGCCGGACTAGCGGGGCCAGATACGCAGTATTTT. The encoded protein is CASSAGLAGPDTQYF.

V usage is TRBV18 and J usage is TRBJ1-1; possible D gene TRBD1, 5 bases. This CDR3 spans 16 amino acids. Germline CDR1 reads KGHSH; CDR2 reads LQKENI. With 1 base removed from V and 0 bases from J, the gap between germline ends came to 12 bases. This CDR3 reads CASSPLDSYLNTEAFF. CDR3 nucleotide sequence: TGTGCCAGCTCACCACTTGACAGTTACCTGAACACTGAAGCTTTCTTT.

The chain carries TRBV27 and TRBJ2-7; TRBD1 matches 7 bases. This CDR3 comprises 15 residues. V lost 7 bases to trimming and J lost 5 bases; unmatched junction nucleotides: 14. Germline V gene data show CDR1 as MNHEY and CDR2 as SMNVEV (reference sequence). The CDR3 sequence: CASKKTGVIFDEQYF. The CDR3 bases are TGTGCCAGCAAAAAAACAGGGGTAATTTTCGACGAGCAGTACTTC.

The CDR3 DNA sequence: TGTGCCAGTAGTACACCCCGTGGGCAGACAAATACCGGGGAGCTGTTTTTT. It translates to CASSTPRGQTNTGELFF. The chain joins TRBV19 to TRBJ2-2, with D unresolved. There are 17 residues in the CDR3. Trimming shortened V by 4 bases and J by 5 bases, and 20 bases separated the two germline ends. Germline assignment: CDR1 LNHDA and CDR2 SQIVND (reference sequence).

The chain recombines TRBV2 with TRBJ1-2; a possible D gene is TRBD1 (5 bases). Germline V lookup: CDR1 SNHLY, CDR2 FYNNEI. This CDR3 is built from 15 residues. V was trimmed by 7 bases and J by 8 bases, leaving 23 bases between them. The CDR3 DNA reads as TGTGCCAGCATGTCCGGGGGTTATCCGATATTGGGCTACACCTTC. Amino acid sequence: CASMSGGYPILGYTF.

This chain uses TRBV5-4 with TRBJ2-2; D uncertain. Germline-derived CDR1 and CDR2 are SGHNT and YYREEE (reference sequence). CDR3 length equals 15 residues. The V end lost 0 bases, the J end lost 0 bases, and 6 bases lay between the germline ends. CDR3 amino acids: CASSLVAPNTGELFF. DNA for the CDR3: TGTGCCAGCAGCTTGGTGGCCCCGAACACCGGGGAGCTGTTTTTT.

CDR3 coding DNA: TGTGCCATCAGTGCGAGGGGAGGGAACGGGGCTGAGCAGTTCTTC. Protein sequence: CAISARGGNGAEQFF. J is TRBJ2-1 and V is TRBV10-3; TRBD2 matches at 7 bases. Looked up from germline, CDR1 is ENHRY and CDR2 is SYGVKD. This CDR3 has 15 residues. V lost 4 bases to trimming and J lost 9 bases; unmatched junction nucleotides: 12.

J is TRBJ1-1 and V is TRBV27; TRBD1 matches at 8 bases. Unmatched junction bases numbered 10, after V lost 0 bases and J lost 7 bases. Germline assignment: CDR1 MNHEY and CDR2 SMNVEV (reference sequence). The CDR3 extends over 16 amino acids. CDR3 sequence reads: CASSLSVGTGTNEAFF. DNA for the CDR3: TGTGCCAGCAGTTTATCGGTGGGGACAGGAACGAATGAAGCTTTCTTT.

The J gene is TRBJ2-3, the V gene TRBV9; 10 nucleotides match TRBD2. CDR3 size: 16 residues. J lost 0 bases, V lost 4 bases, and 5 bases had no gene match. Germline V CDR1 and CDR2: SGDLS, YYNGEE. CDR3 DNA sequence: TGTGCCAGCAGCTCAGGACTAGCGGCCAGCACAGATACGCAGTATTTT. Encoded protein: CASSSGLAASTDTQYF.

V gene TRBV27 combines with J gene TRBJ2-5; perhaps TRBD1 as D (6 bases). This CDR3 contains 16 residues. Trimming pared 4 bases from V and 5 bases from J, leaving 20 bases between. Germline V CDR1 and CDR2: MNHEY, SMNVEV (reference sequence). CDR3: CASSSPVGQGSETQYF. The DNA for the CDR3 is TGTGCCAGCAGTTCCCCGGTGGGGCAGGGGTCGGAGACCCAGTACTTC.

The gene calls are TRBV7-3 and TRBJ2-1; 9 bases are a match to TRBD1. CDR1 is SGHTA, CDR2 FQGTGA, per germline. The V segment lost 6 bases and the J segment 7 bases; nucleotides outside the gene matches: 10. CDR3 length: 15 amino acids. CDR3 coding DNA: TGTGCCAGCAGACGGACAGGGGATAGTCTGAATGAGCAGTTCTTC. As protein: CASRRTGDSLNEQFF.

The chain is built from TRBV19 and TRBJ2-5, with D hard to call. There are 13 residues in the CDR3. Trimming shortened V by 2 bases and J by 5 bases, and 9 bases separated the two germline ends. The germline CDR1 and CDR2 sequences are LNHDA and SQIVND (reference sequence). The DNA for the CDR3 is TGTGCCAGTAGTATATTCGACCGGGAGACCCAGTACTTC. The encoded protein is CASSIFDRETQYF.

The chain recombines TRBV15 with TRBJ2-7, with D unclear. CDR1 LNHNV and CDR2 YYDKDF come from the germline V gene (reference sequence). The CDR3 has 14 amino acids. V was shortened by 1 base and J by 3 bases, with 10 bases between the two germline ends. The CDR3 spells CATSRVRTFYEQYF. The CDR3 coding sequence is TGTGCCACCAGCAGAGTTCGGACCTTCTACGAGCAGTACTTC. The variable domain in full, completed from reference TRBV15 and TRBJ2-7, reads DAMVIQNPRYQVTQFGKPVTLSCSQTLNHNVMYWYQQKSSQAPKLLFHYYDKDFNNEADTPDNFQSRRPNTSFCFLDIRSPGLGDTAMYLCATSRVRTFYEQYFGPGTRLTVT.

This clone was seen once. The chain joins TRBV6-5 to TRBJ2-5, with D perhaps being TRBD1 or TRBD2 (6 bases each). The V and J ends lost 5 bases and 7 bases respectively, with 17 bases between them. The germline V gene has CDR1 MNHEY and CDR2 SVGAGI. The CDR3 spans 14 residues. The CDR3 DNA sequence: TGTGCCAGCAGTCCGGGACTTACGACAGGGACCCAGTACTTC. Protein product: CASSPGLTTGTQYF.

The chain recombines TRBV14 with TRBJ2-7; no clear D gene. Germline V gene data show CDR1 as SGHDN and CDR2 as FVKESK. V was trimmed by 0 bases and J by 7 bases, leaving 13 bases between them. The CDR3 extends over 14 amino acids. CDR3 sequence reads: CASSQERLSVEQYF. The CDR3 DNA follows: TGTGCCAGCAGCCAAGAACGGCTATCTGTAGAGCAGTACTTC.

The CDR3 loop is CAWRLAGGSYEQYF. The CDR3 DNA sequence: TGTGCCTGGAGGCTAGCGGGAGGCTCCTACGAGCAGTACTTC. The rearrangement joins TRBV30 to TRBJ2-7; TRBD2 aligns across 11 bases. Germline V CDR1 and CDR2: GTSNPN, SVGIG (reference sequence). CDR3 length equals 14 residues. V lost 3 bases, J lost 0 bases, and 1 base stayed unmatched.

The chain combines TRBV5-1 with TRBJ2-5; TRBD2 agrees at 7 bases. Trimming removed 5 bases from V and 2 bases from J; junction bases left unmatched: 12. The CDR3 totals 16 residues. The germline V gene has CDR1 SGHRS and CDR2 YFSETQ. CDR3 amino acids: CASRPLQAGPQETQYF. In DNA, the CDR3 is TGCGCCAGCAGACCCTTACAAGCGGGGCCTCAAGAGACCCAGTACTTC.

The J gene is TRBJ2-7, the V gene TRBV25-1; 7 nucleotides align to TRBD2. V lost 10 bases and J lost 4; bases outside the gene matches: 13. CDR1 and CDR2 (germline): MGHDK, SYGVNS. The CDR3 consists of 14 residues. CDR3 sequence: CATKGAGTNYEQYF. In nucleotides, the CDR3 is TGTGCCACCAAGGGAGCGGGAACAAATTACGAGCAGTACTTC.

This chain uses TRBV6-1 with TRBJ2-1; 8 nucleotides match TRBD2. The V and J ends lost 6 bases and 3 bases, in that order; junction bases with no gene match: 7. The CDR3 spans 15 residues. Per the germline V gene, CDR1 is MNHNS and CDR2 is SASEGT. Here the CDR3 reads CASSPRREVYNEQFF. CDR3 bases: TGTGCCAGCAGCCCGCGGCGGGAGGTCTACAATGAGCAGTTCTTC.

The rearrangement links TRBV5-4 to TRBJ2-5, with D perhaps matching TRBD2 (6 bases). Germline V gene data show CDR1 as SGHNT and CDR2 as YYREEE (reference sequence). The CDR3 has 15 amino acids. Trimming stripped 4 bases from V and 2 bases from J, with 15 bases between. The DNA for the CDR3 is TGTGCCAGCAGCGGTGGAGGCGGGGTTCAAGAGACCCAGTACTTC. Its translation: CASSGGGGVQETQYF.

The chain is built from TRBV6-1 and TRBJ2-3; D not certain. Deletions cut 2 bases from V and 0 bases from J, with 12 bases between. In germline, CDR1 is MNHNS, CDR2 SASEGT. The CDR3 loop spans 16 amino acids. Here the CDR3 DNA reads TGTGCCAGCAGTGAAAAGGCAGACCCTAGCACAGATACGCAGTATTTT. It yields the protein CASSEKADPSTDTQYF.

The V call is TRBV5-1, the J call TRBJ2-7; 16 positions match TRBD2. Germline loops: CDR1 SGHRS, CDR2 YFSETQ. J was trimmed by 6 bases and V by 4 bases; bases with no gene match: 13. The CDR3 runs 18 residues. CDR3 region: CASSKDAAGTSGRAEQYF. CDR3 DNA sequence: TGCGCCAGCAGCAAAGATGCTGCCGGGACTAGCGGGAGGGCCGAGCAGTACTTC.

The chain carries TRBV5-3 and TRBJ2-2; 10 bases align to TRBD2. TRBV5-3 is an open reading frame whose function is uncertain. V trimming: 4 bases; J trimming: 7 bases; junction bases outside the gene matches: 7. The CDR3 is made up of 15 amino acids. CDR3 nucleotides: TGTGCCAGAAGCATTAGCGGGAGGAGAATCGGGGAGCTGTTTTTT. Translated: CARSISGRRIGELFF.

With regard to this clone: In the same sample, other DNA sequences code for this CDR3. This rearrangement joins TRBV27 to TRBJ2-5; D gene unclear. This CDR3 contains 13 residues. CDR1 is MNHEY and CDR2 is SMNVEV in the germline V gene (reference sequence). V gave up 0 bases and J gave up 4 bases, with 6 bases separating them. The CDR3 DNA sequence: TGTGCCAGCAGTTTATCGGGTCGAGAGACCCAGTACTTC. Amino acids: CASSLSGRETQYF.

The chain joins TRBV19 to TRBJ2-7, with D maybe TRBD2 (8 bases). Germline assignment: CDR1 LNHDA and CDR2 SQIVND (reference sequence). The CDR3 spans 18 residues. The V gene lost 4 bases and the J gene lost 2 bases, with 24 bases spanning the gap. This CDR3 is CASSKQGSASGSTYEQYF. The CDR3 region has the DNA TGTGCCAGTAGTAAACAGGGGTCAGCCAGCGGGAGCACCTACGAGCAGTACTTC.

Regarding this clone: The same CDR3 can be traced to other DNA sequences in this sample. The chain recombines TRBV5-4 with TRBJ1-1; D is uncertain. CDR1 is SGHNT, CDR2 YYREEE, per germline (reference sequence). The CDR3 totals 14 residues. V shed 4 bases and J shed 5 bases, with 15 bases lying between them. The CDR3 protein is CASSRRAGETEAFF. Here the CDR3 DNA reads TGTGCCAGCAGCCGTAGGGCGGGTGAGACTGAAGCTTTCTTT.

This CDR3 is CASSLGQSPTNEKLFF. As DNA, the CDR3 is TGTGCCAGCAGCTTAGGTCAGAGTCCAACTAATGAAAAACTGTTTTTT. V usage is TRBV7-6 and J usage is TRBJ1-4; D uncertain. V gave up 1 base and J gave up 0 bases, with 9 bases separating them. The length of the CDR3 is 16 residues. Germline V gives CDR1 SGHVS, CDR2 FNYEAQ.